Listed here is a single T cell receptor (beta chain). This clonotype was found many times. Its cognate antigen has yet to be identified. No base-level quality is on record; no much larger clone is a single base apart. The treatment or condition label for this specimen denotes: live attenuated yellow fever vaccine strain. A standard Ficoll-Paque protocol was used to isolate PBMCs from peripheral blood. Dynabeads CD4 and CD8 positive selection kits were used to isolate the CD4 and CD8 T-cell fractions. TriZol was used to extract RNA from bulk PBMCs, CD4 and CD8 fractions, and dextramer-positive and dextramer-negative fractions. The data derive from a study of T cells after yellow fever vaccination (dated by TCRdb to between 2017 and 2020). Describing the broader study: The SMART-Seq v4 Ultra Low Input RNA kit was used to prepare libraries from fractions with low cell numbers. To track T-cell clones before and after primary and booster YFV17D yellow fever vaccination, bulk TCR alpha and beta repertoires were sequenced longitudinally. Two healthy male donors, one aged 18 to 29 and one aged 30 to 40 years, made up the cohort. Bulk PBMC replicates and cell subsets were isolated from blood drawn at multiple timepoints before and after both primary and secondary immunization. Study-wide conclusions, independent of this receptor: Only a couple of donors were included in the study, so the extent to which the findings can be generalized is limited. Most clones expanded after primary vaccination were re-detected after the booster (almost 98% of CD4 and more than 70% of CD8), suggesting broad memory maintenance. Computational filtering was required because FACS-sorted repertoires could contain abundant contaminating clonotypes from the bulk population. The secondary T-cell response was found to be weaker but faster than the primary response, with a peak reached on day 5 rather than on day 15. A small fraction of clonotypes appeared in both the CD4 and CD8 compartments, likely as a result of convergent recombination.

TCR cDNA was synthesized by 5'RACE template switching, through which a universal primer site and unique molecular identifiers were introduced. Priming of cDNA synthesis was performed from both the TCR alpha and TCR beta constant segments. Libraries were amplified in two PCR steps, with sample barcodes and sequencing adapters added in the second step. Sequencing of libraries was done on Illumina HiSeq 2500 (2x100 bp) or NovaSeq (2x150 bp). Concerning the study's data processing: Reads were demultiplexed and collapsed into UMI consensus sequences with MIGEC, and V(D)J alignment was performed with MiXCR. Vaccine-responding clonotypes were defined with edgeR using replicate PBMC samples, requiring FDR below 0.01 and a log2 fold change above 5 up to day 15. Each bulk clonotype received a CD4 or CD8 identity based on whether the sequenced CD4 or CD8 repertoire contained that clonotype at higher abundance. TCRdb trimmed the raw reads at Q25, called clones with MiXCR and kept productive beta chains. Entries are consolidated by CDR3 protein sequence, retaining the most common genes and DNA. TCRdb's processing, not the study's, gives the V and J calls here. For this sample the table gives 70,000 to 80,000 distinct CDR3 sequences, of which more than 5.5% were detected only once. The ten top clones hold approximately 29% of the sample.

The sequence came from a man younger than 35 who received the YFV17D yellow fever vaccine. Here the sequenced sample was CD8+ T cells sorted from PBMCs, taken 10 days after the first yellow fever vaccination.

The bases are TGTGCCATCAGTCCCGACAGGGGGAAGCAAGGTGAAGCTTTCTTT. Its translation is CAISPDRGKQGEAFF. Recombination joined TRBV10-3 with TRBJ1-1; 9 bases in the middle match TRBD1. The cysteine opens and the phenylalanine closes a CDR3 of 15 amino acids. Just the 45-base CDR3 DNA is kept, in frame starting at base 1. From V the trimming removes 5 bases and from J it removes 7 bases, while the gene matches leave 11 bases of the junction unaccounted for. The germline V gene supplies CDR1 ENHRY and CDR2 SYGVKD.